This TCR beta chain was observed in a study of cytomegalovirus exposure and HLA in healthy donors. The PCR contained 60 Vbeta and 13 Jbeta primers. The assay was immunoSEQ multiplex PCR, and TCRdb's table has in-frame clones only and misses some. This sample yields around 150,000 clones, of which 79% are seen a single time; roughly 2% belongs to the top ten. Unrecorded immune exposures were likely, despite nominal health at sampling. CDR3 length equals 17 residues. Germline CDR1 is MGHRA and CDR2 is YSYEKL. Trimming removed 0 bases from V and 7 bases from J; junction bases left unmatched: 12. This TCR was recovered from a man aged 35-49 years in good health and CMV-seronegative. This chain connects TRBV4-1 to TRBJ2-1, with 7 nucleotides matching TRBD2. Sequenced sample: PBMCs. The CDR3, as DNA: TGCGCCAGCAGCCAAGAGCTGAAAGGCGGGAGTCGGAATGAGCAGTTCTTC. Encoded protein: CASSQELKGGSRNEQFF.